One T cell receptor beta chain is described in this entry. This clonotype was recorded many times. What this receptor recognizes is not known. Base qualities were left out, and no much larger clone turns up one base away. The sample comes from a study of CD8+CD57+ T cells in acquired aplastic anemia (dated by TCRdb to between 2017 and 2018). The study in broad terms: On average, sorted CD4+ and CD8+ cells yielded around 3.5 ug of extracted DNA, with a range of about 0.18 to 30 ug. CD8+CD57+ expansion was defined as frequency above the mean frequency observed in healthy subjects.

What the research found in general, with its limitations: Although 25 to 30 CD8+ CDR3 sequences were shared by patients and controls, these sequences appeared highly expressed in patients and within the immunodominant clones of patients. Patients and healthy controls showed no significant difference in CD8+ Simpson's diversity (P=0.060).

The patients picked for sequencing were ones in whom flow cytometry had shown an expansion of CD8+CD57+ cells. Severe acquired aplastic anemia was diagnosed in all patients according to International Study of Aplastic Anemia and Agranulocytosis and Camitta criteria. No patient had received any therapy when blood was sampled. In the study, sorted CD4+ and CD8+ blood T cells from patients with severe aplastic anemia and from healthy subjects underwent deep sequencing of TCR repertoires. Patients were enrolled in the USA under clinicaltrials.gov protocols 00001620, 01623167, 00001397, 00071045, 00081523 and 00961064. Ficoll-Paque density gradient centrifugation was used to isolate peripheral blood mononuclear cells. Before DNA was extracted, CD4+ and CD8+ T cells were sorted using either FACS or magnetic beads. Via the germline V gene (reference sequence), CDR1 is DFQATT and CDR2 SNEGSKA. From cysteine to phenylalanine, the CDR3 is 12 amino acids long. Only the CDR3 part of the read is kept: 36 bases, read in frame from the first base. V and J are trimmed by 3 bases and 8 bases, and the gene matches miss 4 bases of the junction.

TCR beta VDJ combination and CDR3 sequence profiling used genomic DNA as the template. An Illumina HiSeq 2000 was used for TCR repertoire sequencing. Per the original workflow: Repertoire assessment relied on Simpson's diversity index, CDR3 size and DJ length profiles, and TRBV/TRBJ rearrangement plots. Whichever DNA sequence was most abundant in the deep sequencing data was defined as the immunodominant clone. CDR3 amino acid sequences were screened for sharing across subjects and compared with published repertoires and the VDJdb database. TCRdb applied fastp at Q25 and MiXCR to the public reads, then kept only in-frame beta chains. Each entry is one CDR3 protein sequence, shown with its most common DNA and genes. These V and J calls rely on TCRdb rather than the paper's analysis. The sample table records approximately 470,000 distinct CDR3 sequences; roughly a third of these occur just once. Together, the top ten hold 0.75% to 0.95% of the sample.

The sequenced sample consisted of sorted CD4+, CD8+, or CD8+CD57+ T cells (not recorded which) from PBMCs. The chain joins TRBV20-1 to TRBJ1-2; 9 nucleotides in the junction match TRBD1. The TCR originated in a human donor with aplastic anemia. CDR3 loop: CSASPTGGGYTF. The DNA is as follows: TGCAGTGCTAGCCCCACAGGGGGCGGCTACACCTTC.